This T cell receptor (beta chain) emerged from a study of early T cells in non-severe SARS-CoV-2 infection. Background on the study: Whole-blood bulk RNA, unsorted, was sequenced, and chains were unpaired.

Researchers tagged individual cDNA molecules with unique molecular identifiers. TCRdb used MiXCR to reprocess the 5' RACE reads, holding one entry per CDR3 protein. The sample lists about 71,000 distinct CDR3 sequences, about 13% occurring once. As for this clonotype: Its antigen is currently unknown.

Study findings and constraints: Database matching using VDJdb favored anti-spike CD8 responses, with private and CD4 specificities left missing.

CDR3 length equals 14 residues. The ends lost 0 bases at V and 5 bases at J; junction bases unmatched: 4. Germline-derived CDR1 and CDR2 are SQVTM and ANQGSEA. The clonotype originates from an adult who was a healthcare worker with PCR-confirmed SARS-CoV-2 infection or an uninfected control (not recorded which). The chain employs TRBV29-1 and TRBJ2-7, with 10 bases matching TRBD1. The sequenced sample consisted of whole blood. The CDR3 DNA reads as TGCAGCGTTGAAGATCCCGGACAGGGGGACGAGCAGTACTTC. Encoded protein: CSVEDPGQGDEQYF.